The clone carrying this T cell receptor beta chain was found a few times. Its cognate antigen is unknown. The sample comes from a study of Ad26.COV2.S vaccination and SARS-CoV-2 variants. The repertoire was sequenced with immunoSEQ multiplex PCR; TCRdb's copy has only in-frame clones and lacks some. This sample yields about half a million clones, of which about 88% are seen a single time; 1.7% belongs to the top ten. Treatment in this sample: roughly 18 received Ad26.COV2.S at low or high dose, single or two shots; about 5 received placebo; per-sample allocation not given. Collection of the samples took place on day 63 after the first injection of vaccine or placebo. The vaccine delivered Wuhan-strain SARS-CoV-2 spike through an Ad26 vector. Study-wide results and limits: Analyses of TCR breadth and depth may have underestimated total T cell responses. Breadth measured for non-spike TCRs was similar across vaccine and placebo recipients.

The TCR originated in a person between 18 and 60 years old who received the Ad26.COV2.S COVID-19 vaccine or a placebo. This specimen consisted of peripheral blood, obtained in a trial of Ad26.COV2.S vaccine versus placebo.

DNA for the CDR3: TGTGCCAGCAGACGGGGTGTGGGTTCACCCCTCCACTTT. This translates into CASRRGVGSPLHF. This rearrangement joins TRBV7-9 to TRBJ1-6; unclear D gene. Germline loops: CDR1 SEHNR, CDR2 FQNEAQ (reference sequence). V gave up 6 bases and J gave up 9 bases, with 12 bases separating them. The CDR3 consists of 13 residues.